This TCR beta chain was observed in a study of post-analysis software for immune sequencing data. Researchers reported that TCR beta cDNA libraries carried unique molecular identifiers. TCRdb reanalysed the PCR reads using MiXCR and keeps one entry per CDR3 protein. The data contain approximately 660,000 distinct CDR3 sequences, approximately 60% of them singletons. This receptor was identified in a girl aged 2-10 years with multiple sclerosis. The sample consisted of blood.

CDR3 bases: TGTGCCAGCAGCTTACCCCTATGGACTAGCGGGGGATCAATCAAAAACATTCAGTACTTC. Amino acid sequence: CASSLPLWTSGGSIKNIQYF. This chain joins TRBV7-2 and TRBJ2-4; 13 positions agree with TRBD2. Germline V gene sequence: CDR1 SGHTA, CDR2 FQGNSA. The CDR3 is made up of 20 amino acids. J gave up 3 bases and V 2 bases, and 13 bases lay outside the gene matches.